The 23 T cell receptor beta chains listed next were all sequenced from one sample in a study of blood T cell repertoires in COVID-19. TCRdb's copy holds only in-frame clones and misses some; the assay was immunoSEQ multiplex PCR. The sample lists hundreds of thousands of clones; about 91% were seen once. Sequencing was done on a sample of peripheral blood. All receptors derive from a man aged 18 to 30 with COVID-19, enrolled during active disease.

For the CDR3, the DNA is TGTGCCACCGAAAACAGGAGCTCCTACAATGAGCAGTTCTTC. Its translation: CATENRSSYNEQFF. J is TRBJ2-1 and V is TRBV15; maybe TRBD1 (5 bases). The CDR3 is 14 residues long. Germline lookup yields CDR1 LNHNV and CDR2 YYDKDF (reference sequence). Trimming cost V 8 bases and J 0 bases, with 11 bases left between them.

The rearrangement uses TRBV2 and TRBJ2-3; 13 positions match TRBD2. Germline V gene lookup returns CDR1 SNHLY and CDR2 FYNNEI. The CDR3 runs to 17 residues. V was clipped by 1 base and J by 4 bases; unmatched bases: 5. The DNA of the CDR3 is TGTGCCAGCAGTGAAGAAGGACTAGCGGGAGTGGCAGATACGCAGTATTTT. It yields the protein CASSEEGLAGVADTQYF.

In this sample, this clone turned up a few times. J is TRBJ1-2 and V is TRBV2; 10 bases are shared with TRBD1. V was pared by 5 bases and J by 4 bases, with 4 bases of the junction left unmatched. Germline loops: CDR1 SNHLY, CDR2 FYNNEI. This CDR3 region has 14 residues. CDR3 sequence reads: CASSLRQGAYGYTF. In DNA, the CDR3 is TGTGCCAGCAGTCTGCGACAGGGGGCCTATGGCTACACCTTC.

V gene TRBV12-3 or TRBV12-4 combines with J gene TRBJ2-7; perhaps TRBD2 as D (6 bases). V lost 10 bases, J lost 2 bases, and 15 bases lay in between. The CDR3 is 13 amino acids. This chain's CDR3 is CATKTREAYEQYF. The CDR3 DNA is TGTGCCACAAAGACGCGGGAAGCCTACGAGCAGTACTTC.

The J gene is TRBJ2-1, the V gene TRBV5-1; TRBD2 matches 8 bases. This CDR3 region has 20 residues. With V trimmed by 4 bases and J by 0 bases, 18 bases remained unmatched. The germline gives CDR1 SGHRS, CDR2 YFSETQ. CDR3 amino acids: CASSRRTSVTGGSSYNEQFF. CDR3 nucleotides: TGCGCCAGCAGCAGGCGGACCTCGGTGACGGGAGGGAGCTCCTACAATGAGCAGTTCTTC.

Comments on this clone: This specimen includes other DNA sequences encoding the same CDR3. The CDR3 is CASSEVTDTEAFF. The DNA for the CDR3 is TGTGCCAGCAGTGAGGTCACAGACACTGAAGCTTTCTTT. This chain joins TRBV6-1 and TRBJ1-1; D is undetermined. Trimming cost V 3 bases and J 3 bases, with 8 bases left between them. Germline V gives CDR1 MNHNS, CDR2 SASEGT. The CDR3 contains 13 residues.

CDR3 coding DNA: TGTGCCAGCAGTTACTCACCCCCCGACTTCCCGATCGCCTACGAGCAGTACTTC. It is translated as CASSYSPPDFPIAYEQYF. V and J are TRBV6-2 or TRBV6-3 and TRBJ2-7; D remains unclear. Germline CDR1 MNHEY, CDR2 SVGEGT. This CDR3 is built from 18 residues. V lost 0 bases to trimming and J lost 2 bases, with 20 bases between them.

The chain joins TRBV7-2 to TRBJ1-5, with 10 bases identical to TRBD1. The ends lost 1 base at V and 6 bases at J; junction bases unmatched: 9. The germline V gene has CDR1 SGHTA and CDR2 FQGNSA. This CDR3 region has 17 residues. In DNA, the CDR3 is TGTGCCAGCAGCTTAGAGGCCGGGACAGGGGCCACTCAGCCCCAGCATTTT. It encodes CASSLEAGTGATQPQHF.

For this clone: Other DNA sequences in the sample encode the same CDR3. The chain links TRBV29-1 to TRBJ1-5; maybe TRBD1 (5 bases). Trimming stripped 5 bases from V and 0 bases from J, with 8 bases between. Germline V gene lookup returns CDR1 SQVTM and CDR2 ANQGSEA. This CDR3 is 13 amino acids long. CDR3 DNA sequence: TGCAGCGTTAGGGGTAATAGCAATCAGCCCCAGCATTTT. Its translation is CSVRGNSNQPQHF.

This clone was found once. This chain links TRBV5-5 with TRBJ1-2; D is possibly TRBD1 (5 bases). Trimming took 0 bases from V and 3 from J, leaving 9 bases between them. This CDR3 spans 14 amino acids. In germline, CDR1 is SGHKS, CDR2 YYEKEE (reference sequence). In DNA, the CDR3 is TGTGCCAGCAGCTTGGACGGGGGTGACTATGGCTACACCTTC. Translating gives CASSLDGGDYGYTF.

This clone occurred once. The chain couples TRBV5-1 to TRBJ2-5; 7 positions match TRBD1. Trimming took 4 bases from V and 5 from J; bases not matched to a gene: 14. This CDR3 comprises 16 residues. In germline, CDR1 is SGHRS, CDR2 YFSETQ. The CDR3 loop reads CASSPGTAGGSETQYF. CDR3 DNA sequence: TGCGCCAGCAGCCCGGGGACGGCAGGGGGTTCGGAGACCCAGTACTTC.

This chain joins TRBV21-1 and TRBJ2-2; the DNA was not compared with TRBD2, the D call given in the table. TRBV21-1 is a listed pseudogene. CDR3 size: 17 residues. CDR3 residues: CASSKVGRAGYTGELFF. The CDR3 DNA follows: TGTGCCAGCAGCAAAGTAGGGAGGGCCGGGTACACCGGGGAGCTGTTTTTT.

This clone was picked up a small number of times. The chain carries TRBV18 and TRBJ2-7, with 9 bases matching TRBD2. There are 15 residues in the CDR3. Germline V gives CDR1 KGHSH, CDR2 LQKENI. After removal of 1 base from V and 5 bases from J, the junction contained 6 bases not matched to a gene. The CDR3 DNA is TGTGCCAGCTCACCACTCCTAGCGGGATACCACGAGCAGTACTTC. Encoded protein: CASSPLLAGYHEQYF.

There are a few counts of this clone. The genes are TRBV19 and TRBJ1-5; no clear D. V shed 1 base and J shed 0 bases, with 7 bases lying between them. The V gene's germline CDR1 is LNHDA and CDR2 SQIVND (reference sequence). The CDR3 contains 15 residues. CDR3 DNA: TGTGCCAGTAGTATAGGGGCAGTTAGCAATCAGCCCCAGCATTTT. This translates into CASSIGAVSNQPQHF.

The genes are TRBV30 and TRBJ2-7, with 7 bases aligning to TRBD2. CDR1 GTSNPN and CDR2 SVGIG come from the germline V gene (reference sequence). This CDR3 spans 15 amino acids. Trimming took 4 bases from V and 3 from J; bases not matched to a gene: 12. The CDR3 coding sequence is TGTGCCTGGAAGCCATCACCGGGACTATACTACGAGCAGTACTTC. Its translation: CAWKPSPGLYYEQYF.

This clone was seen a handful of times. The chain carries TRBV2 and TRBJ1-2, with TRBD1 identical over 7 bases. The trim removed 2 bases at V and 4 bases at J, leaving 13 bases unmatched. The CDR3 is 17 residues long. The germline V gene has CDR1 SNHLY and CDR2 FYNNEI. CDR3 in amino acids: CASSERTGLALLYGYTF. For the CDR3, the DNA is TGTGCCAGCAGTGAAAGGACAGGATTGGCCCTCCTCTATGGCTACACCTTC.

A remark on this clone: Other DNA sequences within the sample encode an identical CDR3. This chain links TRBV20-1 with TRBJ2-3, with D maybe TRBD1 (6 bases). Germline V CDR1 and CDR2: DFQATT, SNEGSKA (reference sequence). The CDR3 is made up of 13 amino acids. V lost 3 bases to trimming and J lost 1 base, with 8 bases between them. CDR3 loop: CSASGGGTDTQYF. The DNA for the CDR3 is TGCAGTGCTAGTGGGGGCGGCACAGATACGCAGTATTTT.

The CDR3 DNA is TGTGCCAGCAGTTTGAAGCGGGATCTAGCCAAAAACATTCAGTACTTC. This translates into CASSLKRDLAKNIQYF. This rearrangement joins TRBV28 to TRBJ2-4; 7 nucleotides line up with TRBD2. Germline trimming cut 3 bases from V and 0 bases from J; bases unmatched to any gene: 5. There are 16 residues in the CDR3. Germline assignment: CDR1 MDHEN and CDR2 SYDVKM.

This clone was seen once. V and J are TRBV25-1 and TRBJ2-7; TRBD1 agrees at 10 bases. Per the germline V gene, CDR1 is MGHDK and CDR2 is SYGVNS. V lost 2 bases and J lost 3; bases outside the gene matches: 4. CDR3 length: 15 residues. CDR3 in DNA: TGTGCCAGCAGTGAACTTGGACAGGGGGGCTACGAGCAGTACTTC. Translating it yields CASSELGQGGYEQYF.

The rearrangement uses TRBV6-5 and TRBJ1-2, with 9 bases fitting TRBD1. The J segment lost 7 bases and the V segment lost 6 bases, leaving 6 bases of the junction unmatched. Germline lookup yields CDR1 MNHEY and CDR2 SVGAGI. The CDR3 consists of 13 residues. The CDR3, as DNA: TGTGCCAGCAGCTACAGGGGGCCGGGTGGCTACACCTTC. Translating gives CASSYRGPGGYTF.

This chain joins TRBV2 and TRBJ1-1; 7 bases line up with TRBD1. The J segment lost 1 base and the V segment lost 7 bases, leaving 15 bases of the junction unmatched. Per the germline V gene, CDR1 is SNHLY and CDR2 is FYNNEI. The CDR3 contains 17 residues. The CDR3 DNA reads TGTGCCAGCACGTGGATAGGGGGCGTTTTCGGGAACACTGAAGCTTTCTTT. It is translated as CASTWIGGVFGNTEAFF.

The chain employs TRBV2 and TRBJ1-5; D gene unclear. The CDR3 spans 14 residues. CDR1 SNHLY and CDR2 FYNNEI come from the germline V gene. Trimming cost V 4 bases and J 0 bases, with 7 bases left between them. The CDR3 spells CASSVEYSNQPQHF. CDR3 sequence (DNA): TGTGCCAGCAGTGTGGAGTATAGCAATCAGCCCCAGCATTTT. The complete variable domain, with remaining parts taken from reference TRBV2 and TRBJ1-5, reads EPEVTQTPSHQVTQMGQEVILRCVPISNHLYFYWYRQILGQKVEFLVSFYNNEISEKSEIFDDQFSVERPDGSNFTLKIRSTKLEDSAMYFCASSVEYSNQPQHFGDGTRLSIL.

The chain is built from TRBV10-3 and TRBJ2-7; D is possibly TRBD1 (6 bases). CDR3 length equals 16 residues. The ends were cut back, 6 bases at V and 2 bases at J, with 20 bases in the middle. Germline V CDR1 and CDR2: ENHRY, SYGVKD. The CDR3 nucleotides read TGTGCCATCAGGCGCGACGAGCAGGGACACCCCTACGAGCAGTACTTC. Protein sequence: CAIRRDEQGHPYEQYF.